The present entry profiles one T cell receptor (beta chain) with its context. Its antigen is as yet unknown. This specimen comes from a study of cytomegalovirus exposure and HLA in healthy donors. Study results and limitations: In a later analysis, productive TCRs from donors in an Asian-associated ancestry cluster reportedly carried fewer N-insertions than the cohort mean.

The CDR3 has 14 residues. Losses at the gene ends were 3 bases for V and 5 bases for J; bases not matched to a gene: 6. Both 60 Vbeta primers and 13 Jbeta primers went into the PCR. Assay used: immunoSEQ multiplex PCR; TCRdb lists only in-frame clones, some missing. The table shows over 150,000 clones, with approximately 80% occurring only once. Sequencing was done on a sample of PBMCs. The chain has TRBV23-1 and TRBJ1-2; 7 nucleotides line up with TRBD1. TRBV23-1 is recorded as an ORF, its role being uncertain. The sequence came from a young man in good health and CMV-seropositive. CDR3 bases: TGCGCCAGCAGTCACCTCGGCAGGGGGTATGGCTACACCTTC. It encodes CASSHLGRGYGYTF.